This T cell receptor beta chain emerged from a study of shared clonotypes between healthy human individuals. Of note for this clone: Its target is unknown.

Naive CD8 cells comprised CD45RO-negative, CCR7-positively selected cells, excluding terminally differentiated effector memory CD45RA+ cells. Samples underwent the assay at deep level. The protocol was immunoSEQ multiplex PCR, while the TCRdb copy is restricted to in-frame clones and leaves out a portion. The sample records some 2 million clones, about 95% being singletons. General study findings and limits: Of the naive CD4 clonotypes, about 5.4% were shared across a handful of donors. Large sequencing depth failed to make sorted-subset sequencing complete, rarefaction showed. Only blood samples were collected, and tissue repertoires likely differ.

The V gene lost 4 bases and the J gene lost 2 bases, with 12 bases spanning the gap. This CDR3 has 14 amino acids. Germline V gene sequence: CDR1 MDHEN, CDR2 SYDVKM. The sequence came from a man between 18 and 35 years old in good health. Specimen: naive CD8+ T cells sorted from blood. V gene TRBV28 combines with J gene TRBJ2-7; D might be TRBD2 (6 bases). The CDR3 sequence is CASSSSGVPYEQYF. In nucleotides, the CDR3 is TGTGCCAGCAGTTCCTCGGGGGTCCCCTACGAGCAGTACTTC.